This T cell receptor (beta chain) comes out of a study of T cells in Graves' hyperthyroidism and ophthalmopathy. The CDR3 contains 13 residues. With 7 bases removed from V and 5 bases from J, the gap between germline ends came to 11 bases. Findings and caveats of the study: Classification by a 13 V-J model distinguished ophthalmopathy from stable hyperthyroidism.

TCR beta CDR3 sequences were amplified from RNA transcripts. Carried out on the TCR CDR3, a first-round RT-PCR used the HTBI primer set. TCRdb re-derived calls from the multiplex PCR reads in MiXCR, one entry per CDR3 protein. Among about 360,000 distinct CDR3 sequences, approximately 13% were seen once, and the ten largest hold 9.2%. This clonotype occurred many times. Its cognate antigen is unknown. Specimen: blood. V gene TRBV12-3 or TRBV12-4 combines with J gene TRBJ1-4; weak D call: TRBD1 (6 bases). The clonotype was recovered from a woman aged 18 to 35 with Graves' hyperthyroidism. CDR3 DNA: TGTGCCAGCACGGCGGGGGCGAATGAAAAACTGTTTTTT. Translating it yields CASTAGANEKLFF.